These T cell receptor beta chains were read from a single sample in a study of T-cell reconstitution after alpha-beta-depleted transplantation in children. TCRdb processed the PCR reads anew with MiXCR; each CDR3 protein has one entry. The sample contains 700,000 to 950,000 distinct CDR3 sequences, around 17% of which appear only once. The sequencing used PBMCs, mostly from graft donor cells, collected 360 days after TCRalphabeta/CD19-depleted stem cell transplant. The receptor source for this set is a male patient younger than 18 who had a stem cell transplant for acute lymphoblastic leukemia, so the T cells may come from the graft donor. The CDR3 runs from the conserved cysteine through the conserved F or W. D genes are given only for firm matches. For some rows the clone size is stated as once, few or many, or as a class when expanded; others skip it.

>TRBJ2-5|few|15|TRBD2|TRBV15
TGTGCCACCATCCCGGGGAGGGGAGCAGCAGAGACCCAGTACTTC
CATIPGRGAAETQYF
>TRBJ1-4|-|15|-|TRBV20-1
TGCAGTGCTCTTCGTCACAGGAGGTCTAATGAAAAACTGTTTTTT
CSALRHRRSNEKLFF
>TRBJ1-5|-|15|-|TRBV11-2
TGTGCCAGCAGCTACGGGGGGGAAGTAAATCAGCCCCAGCATTTT
CASSYGGEVNQPQHF
>TRBJ1-3|-|14|TRBD1|TRBV12-3/TRBV12-4
TGTGCCAGCAGTTTTCAGGGGGGAGTAAACACCATATATTTT
CASSFQGGVNTIYF
>TRBJ2-1|-|21|TRBD2|TRBV5-1
TGCGCCAGCAGCCCCCTCCTCAATGGGGCGGGAGGAGGTTGGGGACACAATGAGCAGTTCTTC
CASSPLLNGAGGGWGHNEQFF
>TRBJ1-5|few|14|-|TRBV2
TGTGCCAGCAGTGTCGGCAGGGAGGGTCAGCCCCAGCATTTT
CASSVGREGQPQHF
>TRBJ2-7|-|14|-|TRBV13
TGTGCCAGCAGCTTACACAGCGAAGTAGACGAGCAGTACTTC
CASSLHSEVDEQYF
>TRBJ2-3|-|16|-|TRBV11-2
TGTGCCAGCAGCTTAGATGCTAGCCTAGACACAGATACGCAGTATTTT
CASSLDASLDTDTQYF
>TRBJ2-7|-|16|-|TRBV28
TGTGCCAGCAGCGCCCCGAGGGCGCAAAGCTCCTACGAGCAGTACTTC
CASSAPRAQSSYEQYF
>TRBJ2-1|few|16|TRBD2|TRBV29-1
TGCAGCGCTATGGGACTAGCGGGGCTCTCCTACAATGAGCAGTTCTTC
CSAMGLAGLSYNEQFF
>TRBJ2-3|many|12|-|TRBV5-6
TGTGCCAGCAGCTTGGGGGGTAATACGCAGTATTTT
CASSLGGNTQYF
>TRBJ2-3|-|11|-|TRBV29-1
TGCATTGTTCTCTTGAGCTATACGCAGTATTTT
CIVLLSYTQYF
>TRBJ1-1|few|14|-|TRBV11-2
TGTGCCAGCAGCTTAGGGCAGTGGAACACTGAAGCTTTCTTT
CASSLGQWNTEAFF
>TRBJ2-2|-|15|-|TRBV6-1
TGTGCCAGCAGGGGGGGGCCCGCGAACACCGGGGAGCTGTTTTTT
CASRGGPANTGELFF
>TRBJ1-5|-|15|-|TRBV20-1
TGCAGTGCTAGAATGGACGCGAGTGTCAATCAGCCCCAGCATTTT
CSARMDASVNQPQHF
>TRBJ2-1|many|12|-|TRBV24-1
TGTGCCACCAGGGCTAGCGCAGGTGAGCAGTTCTTC
CATRASAGEQFF
>TRBJ2-7|-|11|-|TRBV29-1
TGCAGCGTTGAAGGCTACTACGAGCAGTACTTC
CSVEGYYEQYF
>TRBJ2-2|many|15|-|TRBV3-1
TGCGCCAGCAGCTTGAGCGGGACAAACACCGGGGAGCTGTTTTTT
CASSLSGTNTGELFF
>TRBJ2-3|-|11|-|TRBV20-1
TGCAGTACTAGAGTGTATAATACGCAGTATTTT
CSTRVYNTQYF
>TRBJ2-4|-|12|-|TRBV7-2
TGTGCCAGCAGGTCCGTCGGGGGCATTCAGTACTTC
CASRSVGGIQYF
>TRBJ2-2|many|15|-|TRBV20-1
TGCAGTGCTAGAGGGGGGGCAGGGAACACCGGGGAGCTGTTTTTT
CSARGGAGNTGELFF
>TRBJ2-2|-|14|-|TRBV20-1
TGCAGTGCTAGACTGGTCCGGGACACCGGGGAGCTGTTTTTT
CSARLVRDTGELFF
>TRBJ2-1|-|16|TRBD1|TRBV6-5
TGTGCCAGCAGTTCCGCCGGGACAGGGGTCTGGGGGGAGCAGTTCTTC
CASSSAGTGVWGEQFF
>TRBJ1-5|few|13|-|TRBV6-6
TGTGCCACCTCAACCCAGGGCAATCAGCCCCAGCATTTT
CATSTQGNQPQHF
>TRBJ2-7|few|18|-|TRBV25-1
TGTGCCAGCAGTGGTGCCCGCGGCAGGGTTTGGTGGCGTGGCGAGCAGTACTTC
CASSGARGRVWWRGEQYF
>TRBJ2-1|-|15|TRBD2|TRBV7-3
TGTGCCAGCAGCCGGATTAGCGGGACATACAATGAGCAGTTCTTC
CASSRISGTYNEQFF
>TRBJ2-1|-|14|-|TRBV29-1
TGCAGCGGAGACGGACTACCGCACTACAATGAGCAGTTCTTC
CSGDGLPHYNEQFF
>TRBJ2-1|few|15|-|TRBV4-1
TGCGCCAGCAGCCAAGTGACAGGAGTCTACAATGAGCAGTTCTTC
CASSQVTGVYNEQFF
>TRBJ2-1|few|15|TRBD2|TRBV9
TGTGCCAGCAGCGTAGGCGGGAGGAACCACAATGAGCAGTTCTTC
CASSVGGRNHNEQFF
>TRBJ2-7|few|14|TRBD1|TRBV10-3
TGTGCCATCAGGGGTGGACAGGTTACCTACGAGCAGTACTTC
CAIRGGQVTYEQYF
>TRBJ2-1|many|14|TRBD2|TRBV9
TGTGCCAGCAGCGTAAGGGCCAAGCGGGAGGGCCAGTTCTTC
CASSVRAKREGQFF
>TRBJ1-5|few|15|TRBD1|TRBV20-1
TGCAGTGCTTGGAGTGGGGGACAGTGGGATCAGCCCCAGCATTTT
CSAWSGGQWDQPQHF
>TRBJ1-1|-|12|-|TRBV7-7
TGTGCCAGCAGCTTCCCCGGACCCCAAGCTTTCTTT
CASSFPGPQAFF
>TRBJ2-7|-|14|-|TRBV5-1
TGCGCCAGCAGCTTGAACGCCAGGGGCTACGAGCAGTACTTC
CASSLNARGYEQYF
>TRBJ2-3|few|16|-|TRBV4-1
TGCGCCAGCAGCCGGCTAGCGATAGTTTCCACAGATACGCAGTATTTT
CASSRLAIVSTDTQYF
>TRBJ1-2|few|14|-|TRBV28
TGTGCCAGCACCTTTCGAGGCCCTTCCTATGGCTACACCTTC
CASTFRGPSYGYTF
>TRBJ2-2|few|14|-|TRBV7-9
TGTGCCAGCAGCCCCCCGGAGAGGACCGGGGAGCTGTTTTTT
CASSPPERTGELFF
>TRBJ2-3|-|14|-|TRBV6-1
TGTGCCAGCATCTGGGGGGCAGAGGCAGATACGCAGTATTTT
CASIWGAEADTQYF
>TRBJ2-5|-|14|-|TRBV7-7
TGTGCCAGCAGCTTAGGTAGCGCGAAAGAGACCCAGTACTTC
CASSLGSAKETQYF
>TRBJ2-1|few|16|TRBD2|TRBV7-8
TGTGCCAGCAGCTTAGGGACTAGCGGACTCTGGGGTGAGCAGTTCTTC
CASSLGTSGLWGEQFF
>TRBJ2-7|-|15|-|TRBV27
TGTGCCAGCAGTCGAACATGGGGAGGAGGCTACGAGCAGTACTTC
CASSRTWGGGYEQYF
>TRBJ2-7|many|15|TRBD1|TRBV27
TGTGCCAGCAGTTCCGGACAGGGTTTGGCCTACGAGCAGTACTTC
CASSSGQGLAYEQYF